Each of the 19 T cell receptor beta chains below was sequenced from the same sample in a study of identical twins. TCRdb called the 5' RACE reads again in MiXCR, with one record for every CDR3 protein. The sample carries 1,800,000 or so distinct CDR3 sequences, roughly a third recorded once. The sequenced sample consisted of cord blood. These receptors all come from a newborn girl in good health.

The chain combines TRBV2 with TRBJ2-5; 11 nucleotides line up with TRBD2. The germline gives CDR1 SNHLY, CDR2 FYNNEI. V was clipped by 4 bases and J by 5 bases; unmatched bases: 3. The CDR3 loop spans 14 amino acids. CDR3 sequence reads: CASSGASGGETQYF. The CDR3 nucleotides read TGTGCCAGCAGTGGGGCTAGCGGGGGGGAGACCCAGTACTTC.

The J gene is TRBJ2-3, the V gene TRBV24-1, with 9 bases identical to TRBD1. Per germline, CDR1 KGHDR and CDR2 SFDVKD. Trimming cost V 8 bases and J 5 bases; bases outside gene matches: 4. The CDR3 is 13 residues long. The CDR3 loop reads CATITGGRDTQYF. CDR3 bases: TGTGCCACCATCACAGGGGGCAGAGATACGCAGTATTTT.

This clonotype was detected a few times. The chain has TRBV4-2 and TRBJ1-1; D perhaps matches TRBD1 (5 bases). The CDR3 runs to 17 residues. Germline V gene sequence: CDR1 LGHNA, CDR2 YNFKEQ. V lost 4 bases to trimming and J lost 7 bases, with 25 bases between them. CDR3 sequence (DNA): TGTGCCAGCAGCCGCGGGGTGCTTTTTTCGGGGGAGGGTGAAGCTTTCTTT. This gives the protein CASSRGVLFSGEGEAFF.

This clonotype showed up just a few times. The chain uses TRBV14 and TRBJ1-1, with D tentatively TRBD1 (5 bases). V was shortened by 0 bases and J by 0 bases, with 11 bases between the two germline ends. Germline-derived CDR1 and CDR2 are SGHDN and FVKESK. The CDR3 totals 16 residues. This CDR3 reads CASSQDWGRMNTEAFF. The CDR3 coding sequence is TGTGCCAGCAGCCAAGATTGGGGCAGGATGAACACTGAAGCTTTCTTT.

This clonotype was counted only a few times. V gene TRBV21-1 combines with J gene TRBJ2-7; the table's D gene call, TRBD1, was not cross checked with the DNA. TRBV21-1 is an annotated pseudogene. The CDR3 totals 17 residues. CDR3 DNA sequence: TGTGCCAGCAGCAAAGAGAGGGGGACAGTACCACCCTACGAGCAGTACTTC. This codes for CASSKERGTVPPYEQYF.

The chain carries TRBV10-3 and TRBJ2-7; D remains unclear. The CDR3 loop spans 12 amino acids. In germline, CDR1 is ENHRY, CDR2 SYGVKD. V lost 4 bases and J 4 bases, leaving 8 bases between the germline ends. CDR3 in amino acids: CAISVSDYEQYF. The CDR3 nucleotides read TGTGCCATCAGTGTTTCGGATTACGAGCAGTACTTC.

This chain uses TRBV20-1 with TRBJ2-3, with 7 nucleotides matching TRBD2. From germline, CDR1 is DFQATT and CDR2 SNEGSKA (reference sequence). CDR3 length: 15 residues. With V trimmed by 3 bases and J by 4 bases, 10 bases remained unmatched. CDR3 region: CSASRSTSFPDTQYF. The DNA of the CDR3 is TGCAGTGCTAGCCGCTCGACTAGCTTTCCAGATACGCAGTATTTT.

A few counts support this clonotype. The DNA of the CDR3 is TGTGCCAGCAGTGATGCCGCCTTGGACTATGGCTACACCTTC. Its protein product is CASSDAALDYGYTF. V is TRBV6-1 and J is TRBJ1-2; D is undetermined. The CDR3 consists of 14 residues. Germline values: CDR1 MNHNS, CDR2 SASEGT. The germline V and J ends were trimmed by 3 bases and 3 bases, with 11 bases remaining between them.

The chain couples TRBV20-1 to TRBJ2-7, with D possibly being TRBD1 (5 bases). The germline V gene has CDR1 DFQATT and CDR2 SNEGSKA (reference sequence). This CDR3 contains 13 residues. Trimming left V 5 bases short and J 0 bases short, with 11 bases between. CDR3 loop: CSADGQISYEQYF. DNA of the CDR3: TGCAGTGCTGACGGACAAATCTCCTACGAGCAGTACTTC.

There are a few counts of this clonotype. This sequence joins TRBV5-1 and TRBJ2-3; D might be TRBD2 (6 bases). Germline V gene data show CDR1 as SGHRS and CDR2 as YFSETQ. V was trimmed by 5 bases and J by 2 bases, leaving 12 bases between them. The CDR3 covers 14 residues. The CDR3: CASRSGLLTDTQYF. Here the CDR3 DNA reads TGCGCCAGCAGATCGGGACTCCTCACAGATACGCAGTATTTT.

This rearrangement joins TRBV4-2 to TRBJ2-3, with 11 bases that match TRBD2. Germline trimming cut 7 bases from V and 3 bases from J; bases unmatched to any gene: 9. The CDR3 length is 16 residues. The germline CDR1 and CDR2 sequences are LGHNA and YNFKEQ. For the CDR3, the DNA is TGTGCCAGCACCTTCCTCCTAGCGGGGGGTACAGATACGCAGTATTTT. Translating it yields CASTFLLAGGTDTQYF.

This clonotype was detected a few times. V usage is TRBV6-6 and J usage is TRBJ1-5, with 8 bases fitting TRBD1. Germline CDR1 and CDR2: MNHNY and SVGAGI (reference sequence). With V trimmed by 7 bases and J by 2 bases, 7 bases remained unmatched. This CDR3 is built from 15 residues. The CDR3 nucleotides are TGTGCCAGCAACTTCTGGGGACAGGGCAATCAGCCCCAGCATTTT. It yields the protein CASNFWGQGNQPQHF.

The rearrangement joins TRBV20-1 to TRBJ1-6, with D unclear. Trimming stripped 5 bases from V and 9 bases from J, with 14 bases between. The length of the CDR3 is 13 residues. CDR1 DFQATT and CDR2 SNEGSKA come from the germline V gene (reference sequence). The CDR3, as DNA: TGCAGTGCTCCCTCACGGGCGGGTTCACCCCTCCACTTT. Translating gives CSAPSRAGSPLHF.

The CDR3 loop is CASSQGGLAAETQYF. Here the CDR3 DNA reads TGCGCCAGCAGCCAGGGCGGGCTAGCGGCAGAGACCCAGTACTTC. The chain joins TRBV4-1 to TRBJ2-5, with 7 bases aligning to TRBD2. The J segment lost 4 bases and the V segment lost 3 bases, leaving 8 bases of the junction unmatched. CDR3 length equals 15 residues. CDR1 and CDR2 from the germline V gene are MGHRA and YSYEKL.

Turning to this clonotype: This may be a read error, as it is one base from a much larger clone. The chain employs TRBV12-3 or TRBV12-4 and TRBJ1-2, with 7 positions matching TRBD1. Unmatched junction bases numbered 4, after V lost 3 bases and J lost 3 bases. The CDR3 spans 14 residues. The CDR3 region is CASSFGDSDYGYTF. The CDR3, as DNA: TGTGCCAGCAGTTTCGGGGACAGTGACTATGGCTACACCTTC.

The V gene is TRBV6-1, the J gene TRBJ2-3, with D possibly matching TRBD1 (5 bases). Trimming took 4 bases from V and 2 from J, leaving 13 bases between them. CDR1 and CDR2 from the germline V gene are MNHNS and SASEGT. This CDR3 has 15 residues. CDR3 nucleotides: TGTGCCAGCAGTGCCCCTAGGGGCATCACAGATACGCAGTATTTT. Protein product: CASSAPRGITDTQYF.

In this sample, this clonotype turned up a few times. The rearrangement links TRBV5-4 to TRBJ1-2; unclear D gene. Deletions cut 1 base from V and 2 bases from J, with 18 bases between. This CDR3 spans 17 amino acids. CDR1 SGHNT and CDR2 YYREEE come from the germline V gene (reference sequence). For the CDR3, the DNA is TGTGCCAGCAGCTTGTTGACTAGAGGGAAAAACAACTATGGCTACACCTTC. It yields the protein CASSLLTRGKNNYGYTF.

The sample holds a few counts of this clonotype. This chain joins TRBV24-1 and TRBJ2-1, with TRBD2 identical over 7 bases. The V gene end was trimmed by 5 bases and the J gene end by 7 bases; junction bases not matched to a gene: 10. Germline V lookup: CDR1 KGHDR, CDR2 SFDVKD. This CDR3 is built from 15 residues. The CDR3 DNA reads TGTGCCACCAGTGGATGGGAGGGCCATCGGAATGAGCAGTTCTTC. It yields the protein CATSGWEGHRNEQFF.

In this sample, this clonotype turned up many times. DNA of the CDR3: TGTGCCAGCAGTGGCGTGGATGGCTACACCTTC. As protein: CASSGVDGYTF. The chain couples TRBV12-3 or TRBV12-4 to TRBJ1-2; no reliable D call. CDR3 length: 11 amino acids. V gave up 5 bases and J gave up 6 bases, with 7 bases separating them.